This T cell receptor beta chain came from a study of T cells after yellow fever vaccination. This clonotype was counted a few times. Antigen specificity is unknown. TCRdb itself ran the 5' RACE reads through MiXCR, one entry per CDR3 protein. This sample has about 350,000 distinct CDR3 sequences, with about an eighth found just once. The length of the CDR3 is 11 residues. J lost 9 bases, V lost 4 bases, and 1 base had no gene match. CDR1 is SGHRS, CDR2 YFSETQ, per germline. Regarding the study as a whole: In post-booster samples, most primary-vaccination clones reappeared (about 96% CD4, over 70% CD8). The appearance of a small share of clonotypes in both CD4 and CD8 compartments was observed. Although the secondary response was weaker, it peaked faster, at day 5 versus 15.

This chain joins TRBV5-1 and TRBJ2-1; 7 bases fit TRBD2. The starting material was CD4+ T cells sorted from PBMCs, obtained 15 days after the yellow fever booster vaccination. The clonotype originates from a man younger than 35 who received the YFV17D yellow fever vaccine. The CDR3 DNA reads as TGCGCCAGCAGCAGGGAGGGTGAGCAGTTCTTC. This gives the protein CASSREGEQFF.